This TCR beta chain comes out of a study of T cell responses to AZD1222 COVID-19 vaccine. Study-level findings and limits: Seropositive AZD1222 recipients at baseline numbered only five or six. Repertoires were collected only later (after the peak T cell response had occurred). Donors were largely white British and mainly female; clonal diversity was possibly underestimated. Spike-specific TCR breadth and depth were elevated following two AZD1222 doses.

This table comes from immunoSEQ multiplex PCR, and its TCRdb copy is limited to in-frame clones, with some not included. The sample comprises roughly 170,000 clones, around nine tenths of which are singletons, and about 3% rests with the top ten. Germline V gives CDR1 MNHEY, CDR2 SVGEGT. The CDR3 loop spans 16 amino acids. The trim removed 0 bases at V and 4 bases at J, leaving 6 bases unmatched. Points on this clone: Its cognate antigen is unknown.

The source is an adult in good health. Sequenced material: peripheral blood, taken on day 0 of AZD1222 vaccination. This chain connects TRBV6-2 or TRBV6-3 to TRBJ1-2; 9 bases match TRBD1. The CDR3 loop is CASSYSGTGSSYGYTF. In DNA form, the CDR3 reads TGTGCCAGCAGTTACTCCGGGACAGGGAGTAGCTATGGCTACACCTTC.